This T cell receptor beta chain was obtained from a study of blood T cell repertoires in COVID-19. CDR1 is SEHNR, CDR2 FQNEAQ, per germline (reference sequence). There are 16 residues in the CDR3. V gave up 3 bases and J gave up 7 bases; unmatched junction bases: 8. Profiling relied on immunoSEQ multiplex PCR, and the TCRdb table lists in-frame clones only, not all of them. The table includes around 250,000 clones, 80% to 95% detected once. The sequence derives from a man aged 35 to 55 who had been exposed to COVID-19. Sequencing was done on a sample of PBMCs or T cells enriched from blood (not recorded which). The chain couples TRBV7-9 to TRBJ1-4; TRBD1 matches 10 bases. The CDR3 is CASSFTGTGDGEKLFF. CDR3 in DNA: TGTGCCAGCAGCTTTACCGGGACAGGGGATGGTGAAAAACTGTTTTTT.